This TCR beta chain was obtained from a study of blood T cell repertoires in COVID-19. The wider study: Acute and convalescent COVID-19 samples came from the United States, Italy and Spain. The cDNA or gDNA used as material had been derived from T cells, B-cell-depleted T cells, or PBMCs.

Per the original methods: Estimation of nucleated cell counts was performed using reference gene primer amplification. TCRdb's table, derived via immunoSEQ multiplex PCR, lists solely in-frame clones and lacks some. D and trimming come from the DNA, and the V and J calls and clone size come from that table. The sample holds about 170,000 clones, around 90% seen once. Trimming cost V 4 bases and J 5 bases; bases outside gene matches: 7. This CDR3 spans 16 amino acids. Germline V gene lookup returns CDR1 SGDLS and CDR2 YYNGEE. This clonotype was obtained from a woman in her fifties or sixties with acute or convalescent COVID-19. Material: peripheral blood. The rearrangement joins TRBV9 to TRBJ2-5; 14 bases are a match to TRBD2. The CDR3 is CASSPLGLAGEETQYF. As DNA, the CDR3 is TGTGCCAGCAGCCCCTTGGGACTAGCGGGAGAGGAGACCCAGTACTTC.